The 27 T cell receptor beta chains below come from one sample, sequenced in a study of blood T cell repertoires in COVID-19. Only in-frame clones appear in the TCRdb table, and some are missing; sequencing was by immunoSEQ multiplex PCR. The sample consists of approximately 200,000 clones, more than 60% of them appearing once. The sequencing input was peripheral blood. Receptors originate from a woman aged 50 to 65 with acute or convalescent COVID-19.

The chain recombines TRBV6-2 or TRBV6-3 with TRBJ2-1, with D uncertain. Per the germline V gene, CDR1 is MNHEY and CDR2 is SVGEGT. Trimming cost V 0 bases and J 2 bases, with 11 bases left between them. The CDR3 has 16 residues. CDR3 sequence: CASSYSQRHPYNEQFF. The CDR3 DNA sequence: TGTGCCAGCAGTTACTCTCAGAGACACCCCTACAATGAGCAGTTCTTC.

This clone was observed a handful of times. The V gene is TRBV23-1, the J gene TRBJ1-1; 9 bases are shared with TRBD1. TRBV23-1 carries the ORF label, with uncertain function. The junction had 2 bases not matched to a gene; V was cut back by 4 bases and J by 2 bases. This CDR3 is 14 amino acids long. The CDR3 DNA sequence: TGCGCCAGCAGTCGTACAGGGGGCAACACTGAAGCTTTCTTT. Protein product: CASSRTGGNTEAFF.

The chain recombines TRBV2 with TRBJ2-3; a weak D match, TRBD2 (5 bases). Trimming cost V 4 bases and J 0 bases, with 8 bases left between them. The CDR3 spans 14 residues. Germline CDR1 SNHLY, CDR2 FYNNEI. Here the CDR3 DNA reads TGTGCCAGCAGTGGGCCGGGGAGCACAGATACGCAGTATTTT. This gives the protein CASSGPGSTDTQYF.

This clone has more than one count but fewer than ten. The chain is built from TRBV12-3 or TRBV12-4 and TRBJ2-7; tentatively, D is TRBD1 (6 bases). The CDR3 is 12 amino acids. The germline V and J ends were trimmed by 7 bases and 7 bases, with 14 bases remaining between them. CDR3 nucleotide sequence: TGTGCCAGCACCCGGGACACTAAAGAGCAGTACTTC. Its protein is CASTRDTKEQYF.

This sequence joins TRBV28 and TRBJ2-7; 7 bases are a match to TRBD1. The CDR3 covers 13 residues. In germline, CDR1 is MDHEN, CDR2 SYDVKM. The J segment lost 5 bases and the V segment lost 7 bases, leaving 8 bases of the junction unmatched. CDR3 coding DNA: TGTGCCAGCACCGAGACAGGGAAGGACGAGCAGTACTTC. This sequence encodes CASTETGKDEQYF. Full variable domain (outside the CDR3, taken from reference TRBV28 and TRBJ2-7): DVKVTQSSRYLVKRTGEKVFLECVQDMDHENMFWYRQDPGLGLRLIYFSYDVKMKEKGDIPEGYSVSREKKERFSLILESASTNQTSMYLCASTETGKDEQYFGPGTRLTVT.

This clone was found a few times. This chain links TRBV7-2 with TRBJ1-1, with 10 positions matching TRBD1. J lost 5 bases, V lost 5 bases, and 8 bases had no gene match. CDR3 length equals 15 residues. The germline CDR1 and CDR2 sequences are SGHTA and FQGNSA. As DNA, the CDR3 is TGTGCCAGCAGCATCCGACAGGGGGCCTGGACTGAAGCTTTCTTT. Protein product: CASSIRQGAWTEAFF.

This sequence joins TRBV30 and TRBJ2-5, with D possibly TRBD1 on 6 matching bases. The CDR3 length is 13 residues. Trimming took off 5 bases at V and 2 bases at J, with 12 bases between the two ends. Germline loops: CDR1 GTSNPN, CDR2 SVGIG (reference sequence). The CDR3 loop is CAWGGQLQETQYF. The CDR3 region has the DNA TGTGCCTGGGGTGGACAGTTACAAGAGACCCAGTACTTC.

Here the CDR3 DNA reads TGTGCCAGCAGCCTTCCTGGGACAGGGTTAGATACGCAGTATTTT. Translation gives CASSLPGTGLDTQYF. This chain connects TRBV28 to TRBJ2-3, with 9 nucleotides matching TRBD1. Germline trimming cut 6 bases from V and 5 bases from J; bases unmatched to any gene: 9. The V gene's germline CDR1 is MDHEN and CDR2 SYDVKM. This CDR3 is built from 15 residues.

The gene calls are TRBV12-3 or TRBV12-4 and TRBJ1-6; 7 positions agree with TRBD1. The CDR3 covers 13 residues. The V gene end was trimmed by 6 bases and the J gene end by 7 bases; junction bases not matched to a gene: 3. The CDR3 DNA reads as TGTGCCAGCAGCTCCAGGGGGAATTCACCCCTCCACTTT. This codes for CASSSRGNSPLHF.

The J gene is TRBJ1-5, the V gene TRBV2; 11 bases match TRBD1. The trim removed 3 bases at V and 10 bases at J, leaving 8 bases unmatched. The CDR3 consists of 15 residues. Per germline, CDR1 SNHLY and CDR2 FYNNEI. CDR3 DNA sequence: TGTGCCAGCAGTGACGGGACAGGGGGATTTTATCCCCAGCATTTT. Protein: CASSDGTGGFYPQHF.

V usage is TRBV7-2 and J usage is TRBJ2-3, with 10 bases fitting TRBD2. This CDR3 has 16 residues. V was pared by 3 bases and J by 2 bases, with 5 bases of the junction left unmatched. The germline CDR1 and CDR2 sequences are SGHTA and FQGNSA. The CDR3 DNA sequence: TGTGCCAGCAGCTTGTTAGCGGGAGGAAACACAGATACGCAGTATTTT. As protein: CASSLLAGGNTDTQYF. Filled out from reference TRBV7-2 and TRBJ2-3, the complete variable domain reads GAGVSQSPSNKVTEKGKDVELRCDPISGHTALYWYRQSLGQGLEFLIYFQGNSAPDKSGLPSDRFSAERTGGSVSTLTIQRTQQEDSAVYLCASSLLAGGNTDTQYFGPGTRLTVL.

This clone was counted between two and nine times. The V and J genes are TRBV7-2 and TRBJ2-2; D is undetermined. V was cut by 8 bases and J by 8 bases, with 21 bases left in between. Germline CDR1 is SGHTA and CDR2 is FQGNSA. This CDR3 spans 15 amino acids. CDR3 DNA: TGTGCCAGCTCGCCCACCCATGCCGGGTCGGGGGAGCTGTTTTTT. Protein: CASSPTHAGSGELFF.

The chain couples TRBV18 to TRBJ1-2, with 10 bases fitting TRBD1. From germline, CDR1 is KGHSH and CDR2 LQKENI. The trim removed 1 base at V and 6 bases at J, leaving 2 bases unmatched. The CDR3 runs 14 residues. CDR3 DNA sequence: TGTGCCAGCTCACCACGGGGACAGGGGCATGGCTACACCTTC. Protein: CASSPRGQGHGYTF.

The chain has TRBV15 and TRBJ2-7; 9 bases are a match to TRBD1. CDR3 length equals 16 residues. Germline V gives CDR1 LNHNV, CDR2 YYDKDF (reference sequence). V gave up 1 base and J gave up 6 bases; unmatched junction bases: 10. CDR3 region: CATSRATGGDGLEQYF. CDR3 in DNA: TGTGCCACCAGCAGAGCAACAGGGGGCGACGGTCTCGAGCAGTACTTC.

This chain links TRBV27 with TRBJ2-1; 12 positions match TRBD2. CDR3 length equals 15 residues. Unmatched junction bases numbered 6, after V lost 3 bases and J lost 9 bases. Germline CDR1 is MNHEY and CDR2 is SMNVEV (reference sequence). CDR3 in amino acids: CASSLLAGGPGEQFF. CDR3 sequence (DNA): TGTGCCAGCAGTTTGCTAGCGGGAGGGCCGGGTGAGCAGTTCTTC.

The CDR3 DNA reads TGTGCCACCTCGAATACCAGGGCAACTAATGAAAAACTGTTTTTT. Protein product: CATSNTRATNEKLFF. The V and J genes are TRBV6-5 and TRBJ1-4; a weak D match, TRBD1 (5 bases). Germline CDR1 and CDR2: MNHEY and SVGAGI. The CDR3 contains 15 residues. The germline V and J ends were trimmed by 10 bases and 0 bases, with 15 bases remaining between them.

This chain links TRBV7-8 with TRBJ2-1; 10 bases agree with TRBD2. V trimming: 4 bases; J trimming: 8 bases; junction bases outside the gene matches: 8. CDR3 length equals 15 residues. CDR1 is SGHVS, CDR2 FQNEAQ, per germline. CDR3 DNA sequence: TGTGCCAGCAGCTCCGGACTAGCGGTGAGGGATGAGCAGTTCTTC. Encoded protein: CASSSGLAVRDEQFF.

This clone has a handful of counts. The J gene is TRBJ1-1, the V gene TRBV6-1, with D maybe TRBD1 (5 bases). CDR1 MNHNS and CDR2 SASEGT come from the germline V gene. Trimming removed 3 bases at V and 4 bases at J, with 18 bases between. This CDR3 spans 16 amino acids. In nucleotides, the CDR3 is TGTGCCAGCAGTGACGGAGTGAGGTATGGGGCCACTGAAGCTTTCTTT. Its translation is CASSDGVRYGATEAFF.

Remarks on this clone: This sample includes further DNA sequences coding for the same CDR3. The rearrangement uses TRBV30 and TRBJ2-7; a weak D match, TRBD1 (5 bases). Germline values: CDR1 GTSNPN, CDR2 SVGIG (reference sequence). The CDR3 is 13 amino acids. The V end lost 0 bases, the J end lost 3 bases, and 9 bases lay between the germline ends. CDR3 residues: CAWSVGQGYEQYF. CDR3 nucleotide sequence: TGTGCCTGGAGTGTAGGGCAGGGCTACGAGCAGTACTTC.

The chain combines TRBV2 with TRBJ2-1; the D gene is possibly TRBD1 (6 bases). The CDR3 extends over 17 amino acids. Trimming left V 3 bases short and J 1 base short, with 16 bases between. Germline lookup yields CDR1 SNHLY and CDR2 FYNNEI. This CDR3 reads CASSDGAGVRSYNEQFF. DNA of the CDR3: TGTGCCAGCAGTGATGGGGCAGGGGTTAGGTCCTACAATGAGCAGTTCTTC. The complete variable domain, with remaining parts taken from reference TRBV2 and TRBJ2-1, reads EPEVTQTPSHQVTQMGQEVILRCVPISNHLYFYWYRQILGQKVEFLVSFYNNEISEKSEIFDDQFSVERPDGSNFTLKIRSTKLEDSAMYFCASSDGAGVRSYNEQFFGPGTRLTVL.

This clone was found once. The V gene is TRBV6-6, the J gene TRBJ1-3, with 9 bases identical to TRBD1. The J segment lost 6 bases and the V segment lost 6 bases, leaving 6 bases of the junction unmatched. The CDR3 is made up of 14 amino acids. CDR1 is MNHNY and CDR2 is SVGAGI in the germline V gene (reference sequence). This CDR3 is CASSLGQGTNTIYF. As DNA, the CDR3 is TGTGCCAGCAGCCTTGGACAGGGGACAAACACCATATATTTT.

V usage is TRBV20-1 and J usage is TRBJ1-1; tentative D call: TRBD1 (5 bases). V gave up 3 bases and J gave up 0 bases, with 11 bases separating them. Germline V gene lookup returns CDR1 DFQATT and CDR2 SNEGSKA (reference sequence). This CDR3 region has 14 residues. CDR3 DNA: TGCAGTGCTAGTATTGACAGCATGAACACTGAAGCTTTCTTT. It yields the protein CSASIDSMNTEAFF.

This sequence joins TRBV28 and TRBJ2-5; D possibly corresponds to TRBD1 (5 bases). The CDR3 is 15 amino acids. Germline CDR1 reads MDHEN; CDR2 reads SYDVKM. V lost 5 bases and J lost 2, with 15 bases in between. CDR3 loop: CASSPILGQQETQYF. Written as DNA, the CDR3 is TGTGCCAGCAGTCCCATCCTCGGACAACAAGAGACCCAGTACTTC.

There are a few counts of this clone. One end of the junction varies from germline; a read error may be responsible. This chain uses TRBV5-4 with TRBJ2-7, with D uncertain. The CDR3 totals 11 residues. In germline, CDR1 is SGHNT, CDR2 YYREEE (reference sequence). Written as DNA, the CDR3 is TGTGCCAGCAGCTTGGGCCCCCTCTCGGACTTC. The encoded protein is CASSLGPLSDF.

The chain is built from TRBV9 and TRBJ2-1; 8 bases align to TRBD2. Germline V lookup: CDR1 SGDLS, CDR2 YYNGEE. This CDR3 is built from 13 residues. V shed 2 bases and J 6 bases; nucleotides not matched to a gene: 1. This CDR3 reads CASSVGRGNEQFF. The CDR3 nucleotides are TGTGCCAGCAGCGTCGGGAGGGGCAATGAGCAGTTCTTC.

CDR3 DNA sequence: TGTGCCACCAGTGGTCGGAGTAGCGGGGTTGGCTCCTACAATGAGCAGTTCTTC. The encoded protein is CATSGRSSGVGSYNEQFF. This chain uses TRBV24-1 with TRBJ2-1; 8 bases align to TRBD2. Trimming at V came to 5 bases and at J to 0 bases, leaving 11 bases not matched to a gene. The CDR3 is made up of 18 amino acids. Germline values: CDR1 KGHDR, CDR2 SFDVKD.

This CDR3 reads CASRRLALSTDTQYF. In DNA, the CDR3 is TGCGCCAGCAGACGCCTAGCGTTAAGCACAGATACGCAGTATTTT. The chain couples TRBV5-1 to TRBJ2-3; possibly TRBD2 for D (6 bases). Deletions cut 5 bases from V and 0 bases from J, with 13 bases between. The germline gives CDR1 SGHRS, CDR2 YFSETQ. The CDR3 length is 15 residues. The full variable domain, its missing parts supplied by reference TRBV5-1 and TRBJ2-3, is KAGVTQTPRYLIKTRGQQVTLSCSPISGHRSVSWYQQTPGQGLQFLFEYFSETQRNKGNFPGRFSGRQFSNSRSEMNVSTLELGDSALYLCASRRLALSTDTQYFGPGTRLTVL.